One and the same sample provided the 19 T cell receptor beta chains below, sequenced in a study of CD8+CD57+ T cells in acquired aplastic anemia. Genomic DNA provided the template from which TCR beta VDJ and CDR3 profiles were obtained. TCRdb reprocessed the reads with MiXCR, giving one entry per CDR3 protein. Among hundreds of thousands of distinct CDR3 sequences listed, 65% to 80% were seen once. Sequencing was done on a sample of sorted CD4+, CD8+, or CD8+CD57+ T cells (not recorded which) from PBMCs. Source of these receptors: a human donor in good health, serving as a control.

This clonotype was detected only once. The junction shows a germline mismatch at one end, possibly a read error. V usage is TRBV2 and J usage is TRBJ1-6; D perhaps matches TRBD1 (5 bases). This CDR3 has 15 residues. The germline V gene has CDR1 SNHLY and CDR2 FYNNEI. As DNA, the CDR3 is TGTGCCAGCAGTTGGGGCGTTTTCTATAACTACCCCCTCCGCTTT. Amino acids: CASSWGVFYNYPLRF.

The gene calls are TRBV5-4 and TRBJ2-7; weak D call: TRBD1 (6 bases). The CDR3 covers 15 residues. Germline V gene sequence: CDR1 SGHNT, CDR2 YYREEE (reference sequence). Deletions cut 5 bases from V and 5 bases from J, with 20 bases between. The chain's CDR3 is CASRLEQGRENEQYF. The CDR3 region has the DNA TGTGCCAGCAGACTAGAACAGGGCAGGGAAAACGAGCAGTACTTC. The full variable domain, its missing parts supplied by reference TRBV5-4 and TRBJ2-7, is ETGVTQSPTHLIKTRGQQVTLRCSSQSGHNTVSWYQQALGQGPQFIFQYYREEENGRGNFPPRFSGLQFPNYSSELNVNALELDDSALYLCASRLEQGRENEQYFGPGTRLTVT.

This clonotype was observed at least ten times. The J gene is TRBJ2-1, the V gene TRBV6-2 or TRBV6-3; unclear D gene. The germline gives CDR1 MNHEY, CDR2 SVGEGT. The CDR3 extends over 14 amino acids. V lost 2 bases and J 5 bases, leaving 10 bases between the germline ends. The CDR3 reads CASSYRQVNNEQFF. DNA for the CDR3: TGTGCCAGCAGTTACAGGCAGGTTAACAATGAGCAGTTCTTC.

This chain connects TRBV20-1 to TRBJ2-3; D may be TRBD1 (8 bases). Germline V gives CDR1 DFQATT, CDR2 SNEGSKA (reference sequence). The CDR3 spans 15 residues. The V end was cut by 4 bases, the J end by 5 bases, with 19 bases between. CDR3 amino acids: CSATYLQGGQDTQYF. CDR3 nucleotide sequence: TGCAGTGCTACGTACCTACAGGGGGGGCAAGATACGCAGTATTTT.

The V gene is TRBV12-3 or TRBV12-4, the J gene TRBJ1-2; tentatively, D is TRBD1 (6 bases). V lost 6 bases and J lost 2, with 10 bases in between. CDR3 length equals 13 residues. In nucleotides, the CDR3 is TGTGCCAGCAGCAAACAGGGAAACTATGGCTACACCTTC. This sequence encodes CASSKQGNYGYTF.

In this sample, this clonotype turned up many times. The chain joins TRBV7-2 to TRBJ2-2, with no clear D. Trimming pared 2 bases from V and 5 bases from J, leaving 6 bases between. Germline V lookup: CDR1 SGHTA, CDR2 FQGNSA. The CDR3 extends over 13 amino acids. In DNA, the CDR3 is TGTGCCAGCAGCTTATGGATAACCGGGGAGCTGTTTTTT. Protein: CASSLWITGELFF. Together with reference TRBV7-2 and TRBJ2-2, the CDR3 gives the full variable domain: GAGVSQSPSNKVTEKGKDVELRCDPISGHTALYWYRQSLGQGLEFLIYFQGNSAPDKSGLPSDRFSAERTGGSVSTLTIQRTQQEDSAVYLCASSLWITGELFFGEGSRLTVL.

This clonotype was detected many times. The J gene is TRBJ2-1, the V gene TRBV20-1, with D perhaps matching TRBD1 (5 bases). Germline V lookup: CDR1 DFQATT, CDR2 SNEGSKA (reference sequence). This CDR3 comprises 15 residues. V was shortened by 5 bases and J by 0 bases, with 14 bases between the two germline ends. The CDR3 bases are TGCAGTGCTCCTGTTTTGCAGGGCTCCTACAATGAGCAGTTCTTC. Protein product: CSAPVLQGSYNEQFF.

J is TRBJ2-7 and V is TRBV2, with 14 bases fitting TRBD2. Per germline, CDR1 SNHLY and CDR2 FYNNEI. CDR3 length: 16 amino acids. V dropped 6 bases and J dropped 6; count of bases not matched to a gene: 10. For the CDR3, the DNA is TGTGCCAGCAGCGCTAACCCGGGACTAGCGGGGGCCGAGCAGTACTTC. Amino acid sequence: CASSANPGLAGAEQYF.

Many counts were recorded for this clonotype. V and J are TRBV2 and TRBJ2-1; 13 bases line up with TRBD2. CDR3 length: 13 residues. Per the germline V gene, CDR1 is SNHLY and CDR2 is FYNNEI. Trimming removed 10 bases from V and 9 bases from J; junction bases left unmatched: 6. The CDR3 DNA follows: TGTGCCACTACTAGCGGGGGGGCCAGTGAGCAGTTCTTC. Residues: CATTSGGASEQFF.

About this clonotype itself: The conserved final phenylalanine or tryptophan is absent from the CDR3, which likely points to a read error. V usage is TRBV7-8 and J usage is TRBJ1-3; D is possibly TRBD1 (5 bases). Trimming took off 0 bases at V and 0 bases at J, with 12 bases between the two ends. Germline values: CDR1 SGHVS, CDR2 FQNEAQ. This CDR3 is 17 amino acids long. CDR3 sequence reads: CASSLAGGGLSGNTIYL. The CDR3 DNA is TGTGCCAGCAGCTTAGCGGGGGGTGGACTCTCTGGAAACACCATATATCTT.

The J gene is TRBJ1-6, the V gene TRBV7-8; TRBD1 is a possible D gene (5 bases). Germline CDR1 is SGHVS and CDR2 is FQNEAQ. Trimming took 5 bases from V and 13 from J, leaving 21 bases between them. The CDR3 runs 15 residues. The CDR3 spells CASSKGQWGSSPLHF. The CDR3 bases are TGTGCCAGCAGCAAGGGGCAGTGGGGTTCATCGCCCCTCCACTTT. The variable domain in full, completed from reference TRBV7-8 and TRBJ1-6, reads GAGVSQSPRYKVAKRGQDVALRCDPISGHVSLFWYQQALGQGPEFLTYFQNEAQLDKSGLPSDRFFAERPEGSVSTLKIQRTQQEDSAVYLCASSKGQWGSSPLHFGNGTRLTVT.

The chain has TRBV20-1 and TRBJ2-3; D is undetermined. Germline CDR1 is DFQATT and CDR2 is SNEGSKA (reference sequence). The CDR3 runs to 11 residues. Trimming removed 6 bases from V and 11 bases from J, with 15 bases in between. The CDR3 here is CSARSYNEQYF. CDR3 DNA sequence: TGCAGTGCCCGCAGCTACAATGAGCAGTATTTT.

With regard to this clonotype: One end of the junction varies from germline; a read error may be responsible. The CDR3 loop reads CASSVGTAMNAEAFF. As DNA, the CDR3 is TGTGCCAGCAGTGTTGGGACAGCCATGAACGCTGAAGCTTTCTTT. The rearrangement uses TRBV9 and TRBJ1-1; 7 nucleotides align to TRBD1. The CDR3 runs to 15 residues. Germline values: CDR1 SGDLS, CDR2 YYNGEE.

Comments on this clonotype: One end of the junction varies from germline; a read error may be responsible. This chain joins TRBV7-3 and TRBJ2-1; 9 nucleotides match TRBD1. The V gene's germline CDR1 is SGHTA and CDR2 FQGTGA. The CDR3 has 14 amino acids. CDR3 residues: CASSRAGTGTRQEF. The CDR3 bases are TGTGCCAGCAGTCGCGCCGGGACAGGGACAAGACAGGAATTC.

The chain is built from TRBV5-4 and TRBJ2-7, with unresolved D. V lost 3 bases to trimming and J lost 12 bases, with 19 bases between them. Germline loops: CDR1 SGHNT, CDR2 YYREEE (reference sequence). The length of the CDR3 is 13 residues. The CDR3 spells CASSYHPNARSYF. The CDR3 DNA reads TGTGCCAGCAGCTATCACCCTAACGCCAGATCGTACTTC.

V and J are TRBV20-1 and TRBJ1-1; the D gene is possibly TRBD1 (5 bases). Germline loops: CDR1 DFQATT, CDR2 SNEGSKA (reference sequence). The V end lost 6 bases, the J end lost 4 bases, and 21 bases lay between the germline ends. The CDR3 length is 15 residues. In DNA form, the CDR3 reads TGCAGTGCGAGTGGGACGATTCAAGATAGCACTGAAGCTTTCTTT. This translates into CSASGTIQDSTEAFF.

This clonotype was seen repeatedly, ten times or more. V gene TRBV20-1 combines with J gene TRBJ2-1; 7 bases line up with TRBD2. From germline, CDR1 is DFQATT and CDR2 SNEGSKA (reference sequence). J gave up 2 bases and V 1 base, and 8 bases lay outside the gene matches. The CDR3 sequence is 16 residues long. The CDR3 bases are TGCAGTGCTAGAGGGCTCGAGCGGGGACCCTACAATGAGCAGTTCTTC. This codes for CSARGLERGPYNEQFF.

This sequence joins TRBV14 and TRBJ2-7, with 9 positions matching TRBD2. From germline, CDR1 is SGHDN and CDR2 FVKESK. The CDR3 contains 18 residues. V shed 4 bases and J 3 bases; nucleotides not matched to a gene: 16. CDR3 in DNA: TGTGCCAGCAGCCCAAGGGCGTTGGGACTAGCTAAGGACTACGAGCAGTACTTC. Translating it yields CASSPRALGLAKDYEQYF.

CDR3 region: CASSIRGTESSYEQYF. CDR3 nucleotides: TGCGCCAGCAGCATACGGGGGACGGAGAGCTCCTACGAGCAGTACTTC. This rearrangement joins TRBV5-1 to TRBJ2-7; D may be TRBD2 (6 bases). V dropped 4 bases and J dropped 0 bases, with 17 bases sitting between them. The CDR3 is 16 residues long. Germline V CDR1 and CDR2: SGHRS, YFSETQ.